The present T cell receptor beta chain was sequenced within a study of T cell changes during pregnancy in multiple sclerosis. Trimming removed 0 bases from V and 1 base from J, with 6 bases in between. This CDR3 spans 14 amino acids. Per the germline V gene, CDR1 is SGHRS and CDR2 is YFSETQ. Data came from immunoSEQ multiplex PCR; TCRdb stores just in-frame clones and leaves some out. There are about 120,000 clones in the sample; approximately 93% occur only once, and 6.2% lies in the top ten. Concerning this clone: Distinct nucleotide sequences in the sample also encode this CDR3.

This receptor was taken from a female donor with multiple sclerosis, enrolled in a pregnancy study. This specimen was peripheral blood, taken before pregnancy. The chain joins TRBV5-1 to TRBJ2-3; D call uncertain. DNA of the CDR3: TGCGCCAGCAGCTTGGTAACTGGCACAGATACGCAGTATTTT. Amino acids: CASSLVTGTDTQYF.